These 13 T cell receptor beta chains were sequenced from one sample in a study of T-cell reconstitution after alpha-beta-depleted transplantation in children. Library preparation (for TCRbeta) was performed with unique molecular identifiers. TCRdb re-called the PCR reads with MiXCR, one entry per CDR3 protein. Among fewer than 1 million distinct CDR3 sequences listed, roughly 15% were seen once. The sample in question was PBMCs, mostly from graft donor cells, obtained 360 days after TCRalphabeta/CD19-depleted stem cell transplant. These receptors were obtained from a male patient younger than 18 who had a stem cell transplant for acute lymphoblastic leukemia, so the T cells may come from the graft donor.

A few counts support this clonotype. The chain has TRBV7-9 and TRBJ2-2, with 11 bases identical to TRBD2. This CDR3 region has 16 residues. Germline-derived CDR1 and CDR2 are SEHNR and FQNEAQ (reference sequence). After removal of 5 bases from V and 1 base from J, the junction contained 3 bases not matched to a gene. The CDR3 DNA follows: TGTGCCAGCAGCAGGGGACTAGCGGAGAACACCGGGGAGCTGTTTTTT. It codes for CASSRGLAENTGELFF.

This clonotype was seen more than once but under ten times. The chain uses TRBV12-3 or TRBV12-4 and TRBJ2-1; weak D call: TRBD1 (5 bases). The CDR3 sequence is 16 residues long. Trimming cost V 2 bases and J 4 bases, with 15 bases left between them. As DNA, the CDR3 is TGTGCCAGCAGTTTAATCCAGGGCGGAAGGTACAATGAGCAGTTCTTC. Protein product: CASSLIQGGRYNEQFF.

This clonotype was seen more than once but under ten times. The rearrangement links TRBV9 to TRBJ2-7; no firm D call. This CDR3 has 15 residues. Deletions cut 4 bases from V and 2 bases from J, with 16 bases between. CDR1 is SGDLS, CDR2 YYNGEE, per germline. The CDR3 DNA is TGTGCCAGCAGCTCGTATCCCGTCTCGGCCTACGAGCAGTACTTC. Translation gives CASSSYPVSAYEQYF.

The sample holds a few counts of this clonotype. The chain recombines TRBV2 with TRBJ2-2, with D unresolved. There are 13 residues in the CDR3. Per the germline V gene, CDR1 is SNHLY and CDR2 is FYNNEI. Trimming took off 6 bases at V and 7 bases at J, with 12 bases between the two ends. Here the CDR3 reads CASSAVYGGELFF. CDR3 DNA: TGTGCCAGCAGCGCAGTCTACGGCGGGGAGCTGTTTTTT.

This chain connects TRBV9 to TRBJ2-7; TRBD2 agrees at 11 bases. The CDR3 is 15 amino acids. The trim removed 3 bases at V and 7 bases at J, leaving 9 bases unmatched. From germline, CDR1 is SGDLS and CDR2 YYNGEE. The CDR3 sequence is CASSAQLAGAREQYF. The CDR3 DNA follows: TGTGCCAGCAGCGCCCAACTAGCGGGAGCGCGGGAGCAGTACTTC.

There are a few counts of this clonotype. The chain carries TRBV6-1 and TRBJ2-2; 16 nucleotides match TRBD2. This CDR3 spans 19 amino acids. With V trimmed by 7 bases and J by 2 bases, 10 bases remained unmatched. Looked up from germline, CDR1 is MNHNS and CDR2 is SASEGT. DNA of the CDR3: TGTGCCAGCACTCAGGGGGGACTAGCGGGAGGGCCAAACACCGGGGAGCTGTTTTTT. Its translation is CASTQGGLAGGPNTGELFF.

This clonotype was found many times. J is TRBJ2-1 and V is TRBV27; TRBD1 matches at 8 bases. CDR1 is MNHEY, CDR2 SMNVEV, per germline (reference sequence). The CDR3 length is 14 residues. Trimming removed 3 bases from V and 5 bases from J; junction bases left unmatched: 3. The CDR3 protein is CASSLGTGHNEQFF. The CDR3 region has the DNA TGTGCCAGCAGTTTGGGGACAGGCCACAATGAGCAGTTCTTC.

The V gene is TRBV5-1, the J gene TRBJ1-1, with TRBD1 matching 7 bases. CDR3 length equals 14 residues. V shed 1 base, J shed 1 base, and the junction held 1 base outside the gene matches. The germline V gene has CDR1 SGHRS and CDR2 YFSETQ. This chain's CDR3 is CASSLWTGNTEAFF. CDR3 nucleotides: TGCGCCAGCAGCTTGTGGACAGGGAACACTGAAGCTTTCTTT.

The chain employs TRBV3-1 and TRBJ2-5; TRBD2 is a possible D gene (7 bases). Germline lookup yields CDR1 LGHDT and CDR2 YNNKEL (reference sequence). This CDR3 contains 18 residues. The V end lost 1 base, the J end lost 4 bases, and 22 bases lay between the germline ends. The CDR3 loop reads CASSQGGAPGLPPETQYF. The CDR3 region has the DNA TGTGCCAGCAGCCAAGGGGGGGCCCCGGGACTACCCCCAGAGACCCAGTACTTC.

This clonotype came up a few times. The CDR3 bases are TGTGCCAGCAGCGGCTCGGACAAGAACACCGGGGAGCTGTTTTTT. Translating gives CASSGSDKNTGELFF. J is TRBJ2-2 and V is TRBV7-9; D may be TRBD1 (5 bases). Trimming left V 5 bases short and J 1 base short, with 11 bases between. This CDR3 is built from 15 residues. Looked up from germline, CDR1 is SEHNR and CDR2 is FQNEAQ (reference sequence).

The sample holds a few counts of this clonotype. V and J are TRBV10-2 and TRBJ2-7, with a weak D call TRBD2 (5 bases). The ends were cut back, 0 bases at V and 0 bases at J, with 15 bases in the middle. CDR3 length equals 17 residues. The germline V gene has CDR1 WSHSY and CDR2 SAAADI. The CDR3 DNA reads TGCGCCAGCAGTGAGTCGGCTTCGAGGGCGATCTCCTACGAGCAGTACTTC. Encoded protein: CASSESASRAISYEQYF.

The chain uses TRBV18 and TRBJ1-1; D is ambiguous. Germline loops: CDR1 KGHSH, CDR2 LQKENI. The CDR3 consists of 14 residues. Trimming left V 3 bases short and J 3 bases short, with 11 bases between. Written as DNA, the CDR3 is TGTGCCAGCTCACCGAACTGGGGTGACACTGAAGCTTTCTTT. Translated: CASSPNWGDTEAFF.

This clonotype occurred a few times. The chain joins TRBV2 to TRBJ2-1; TRBD1 or TRBD2 may be the D gene (5 bases each). V dropped 8 bases and J dropped 2 bases, with 10 bases sitting between them. Germline V gives CDR1 SNHLY, CDR2 FYNNEI. The CDR3 is made up of 13 amino acids. CDR3 sequence reads: CASRRDAYNEQFF. The CDR3 bases are TGTGCCAGCCGAAGGGACGCCTACAATGAGCAGTTCTTC.